The 11 T cell receptor beta chains given below trace back to one sample, sequenced in a study of technical replicates of blood from a few donors. Some clones are missing from TCRdb's copy, which holds only in-frame ones; the method was immunoSEQ multiplex PCR. This table has roughly 60,000 clones, around nine tenths appearing once. The sample comprised PBMCs. The source is a human donor in good health. Some clones in this sample may be carry-over from other donors' samples.

V is TRBV4-2 and J is TRBJ2-3; no reliable D call. The V end lost 0 bases, the J end lost 4 bases, and 5 bases lay between the germline ends. Looked up from germline, CDR1 is LGHNA and CDR2 is YNFKEQ. The CDR3 contains 13 residues. DNA of the CDR3: TGTGCCAGCAGCCAAGAACAACCAGATACGCAGTATTTT. Translating gives CASSQEQPDTQYF.

The chain joins TRBV9 to TRBJ2-1; perhaps TRBD2 as D (6 bases). Germline loops: CDR1 SGDLS, CDR2 YYNGEE. V lost 5 bases and J lost 3, with 15 bases in between. CDR3 length equals 15 residues. This chain's CDR3 is CASSLGHSGYNEQFF. CDR3 nucleotide sequence: TGTGCCAGCAGTCTCGGGCATAGCGGCTACAATGAGCAGTTCTTC.

The chain is built from TRBV6-1 and TRBJ2-3, with a tentative D call TRBD2 (5 bases). The CDR3 contains 12 residues. V shed 1 base and J shed 10 bases, with 9 bases lying between them. From germline, CDR1 is MNHNS and CDR2 SASEGT. CDR3 amino acids: CASSEGTQAQYF. DNA of the CDR3: TGTGCCAGCAGTGAAGGGACTCAGGCGCAGTATTTT.

The V gene is TRBV15, the J gene TRBJ1-4; no reliable D call. The CDR3 consists of 17 residues. The germline gives CDR1 LNHNV, CDR2 YYDKDF (reference sequence). The V end lost 0 bases, the J end lost 0 bases, and 11 bases lay between the germline ends. The CDR3: CATSRDLGSATNEKLFF. The CDR3 nucleotides are TGTGCCACCAGCAGAGATTTGGGCAGTGCAACTAATGAAAAACTGTTTTTT.

This clone was seen a few times. The rearrangement joins TRBV29-1 to TRBJ1-1; maybe TRBD1 (6 bases). The CDR3 is 11 amino acids. Trimming shortened V by 7 bases and J by 0 bases, and 6 bases separated the two germline ends. CDR1 SQVTM and CDR2 ANQGSEA come from the germline V gene. The CDR3 protein is CSGTVNTEAFF. The DNA of the CDR3 is TGCAGCGGGACAGTGAACACTGAAGCTTTCTTT.

The chain uses TRBV6-4 and TRBJ2-7; 8 bases are shared with TRBD1. The CDR3 has 15 residues. Germline V gene lookup returns CDR1 MRHNA and CDR2 SNTAGT. The ends lost 6 bases at V and 2 bases at J; junction bases unmatched: 9. This chain's CDR3 is CASSQTGGGPYEQYF. In nucleotides, the CDR3 is TGTGCCAGCAGCCAAACAGGGGGAGGCCCCTACGAGCAGTACTTC.

This rearrangement joins TRBV27 to TRBJ1-5; 8 nucleotides align to TRBD1. With V trimmed by 5 bases and J by 5 bases, 8 bases remained unmatched. The germline V gene encodes CDR1 MNHEY and CDR2 SMNVEV (reference sequence). This CDR3 spans 15 amino acids. Written as DNA, the CDR3 is TGTGCCAGCAGTCCGAGGACAGGGAAGGATCAGCCCCAGCATTTT. Translation: CASSPRTGKDQPQHF.

This clone was seen only once. The genes are TRBV7-2 and TRBJ2-3; D is undetermined. The CDR3 is 12 amino acids. The germline V gene has CDR1 SGHTA and CDR2 FQGNSA. The germline V and J ends were trimmed by 2 bases and 4 bases, with 4 bases remaining between them. Here the CDR3 reads CASSLFADTQYF. The CDR3 nucleotides read TGTGCCAGCAGCTTATTCGCAGATACGCAGTATTTT. The full variable domain, in which reference TRBV7-2 and TRBJ2-3 provide the parts outside the CDR3, is GAGVSQSPSNKVTEKGKDVELRCDPISGHTALYWYRQSLGQGLEFLIYFQGNSAPDKSGLPSDRFSAERTGGSVSTLTIQRTQQEDSAVYLCASSLFADTQYFGPGTRLTVL.

This clone appeared a few times. The rearrangement links TRBV7-9 to TRBJ2-5, with D tentatively TRBD2 (6 bases). CDR3 length: 14 residues. Germline-derived CDR1 and CDR2 are SEHNR and FQNEAQ (reference sequence). V dropped 8 bases and J dropped 4 bases, with 17 bases sitting between them. CDR3 in amino acids: CASAISGFRETQYF. In nucleotides, the CDR3 is TGTGCCAGCGCCATTAGCGGCTTCCGAGAGACCCAGTACTTC.

The chain uses TRBV7-6 and TRBJ2-3; D is possibly TRBD2 (6 bases). The CDR3 contains 16 residues. The V gene lost 5 bases and the J gene lost 0 bases, with 15 bases spanning the gap. Germline lookup yields CDR1 SGHVS and CDR2 FNYEAQ. The CDR3 region is CASSAGTPTSTDTQYF. Here the CDR3 DNA reads TGTGCCAGCAGCGCCGGGACTCCAACTAGCACAGATACGCAGTATTTT.

The chain employs TRBV6-1 and TRBJ2-1, with 11 bases that match TRBD2. V trimming: 1 base; J trimming: 6 bases; junction bases outside the gene matches: 5. Looked up from germline, CDR1 is MNHNS and CDR2 is SASEGT. The CDR3 spans 16 residues. CDR3 residues: CASSEGLAGNGNEQFF. DNA of the CDR3: TGTGCCAGCAGTGAAGGACTAGCGGGAAACGGCAATGAGCAGTTCTTC.